These 9 T cell receptor beta chains originate from one sample sequenced in a study of T cells in Graves' hyperthyroidism and ophthalmopathy (dated by TCRdb to 2018 to 2020). To prepare the library, multiplex PCR was applied. Data came from an Illumina HiSeq 2000. The TCR beta CDR3 regions were amplified from RNA transcripts. The TCR CDR3 was subjected to a first round of RT-PCR using the HTBI primer set and the Qiagen OneStep RT-PCR kit. TCRdb itself trimmed the public reads at Q25 with fastp, ran MiXCR and retained productive beta chains. Each record represents a unique CDR3 protein, reported with the most common genes and DNA among its rows. The table for this sample lists under 700,000 distinct CDR3 sequences; approximately 16% of them were counted only once. The ten top clones hold approximately 20% of the sample. Sequences were obtained from blood. All receptors derive from a woman younger than 35 with Graves' hyperthyroidism.

This clonotype was counted at least ten times. The chain recombines TRBV24-1 with TRBJ2-3, with D uncertain. Germline values: CDR1 KGHDR, CDR2 SFDVKD. Trimming shortened V by 3 bases and J by 3 bases, and 18 bases separated the two germline ends. This CDR3 has 17 residues. The CDR3 is CATSDPIRTGPTDTQYF. The CDR3 DNA is TGTGCCACCAGTGATCCGATTCGGACGGGCCCTACAGATACGCAGTATTTT.

The V and J genes are TRBV30 and TRBJ1-3; D remains unclear. This CDR3 is 14 amino acids long. The V end lost 0 bases, the J end lost 4 bases, and 10 bases lay between the germline ends. Looked up from germline, CDR1 is GTSNPN and CDR2 is SVGIG (reference sequence). The CDR3 DNA reads as TGTGCCTGGAGTGTACCAGGTTCCGGAAACACCATATATTTT. It codes for CAWSVPGSGNTIYF.

About this clonotype itself: A much bigger clone sits one base away, suggesting this may be a read error. The chain uses TRBV28 and TRBJ1-1; 10 bases agree with TRBD1. CDR1 MDHEN and CDR2 SYDVKM come from the germline V gene. CDR3 length equals 16 residues. The trim removed 3 bases at V and 6 bases at J, leaving 10 bases unmatched. The CDR3, as DNA: TGTGCCAGCAGTTTCTCTCCGGACAGGGGGTACGCTGAAGCTTTCTTT. Protein: CASSFSPDRGYAEAFF. Looking up the rest from reference TRBV28 and TRBJ1-1 gives the full variable domain: DVKVTQSSRYLVKRTGEKVFLECVQDMDHENMFWYRQDPGLGLRLIYFSYDVKMKEKGDIPEGYSVSREKKERFSLILESASTNQTSMYLCASSFSPDRGYAEAFFGQGTRLTVV.

This clonotype was counted many times. The chain carries TRBV9 and TRBJ2-7; D is unclear. Trimming left V 0 bases short and J 0 bases short, with 7 bases between. Germline lookup yields CDR1 SGDLS and CDR2 YYNGEE. The CDR3 is 14 amino acids. The CDR3 loop is CASSVEESSYEQYF. The CDR3 DNA reads as TGTGCCAGCAGCGTAGAGGAGAGCTCCTACGAGCAGTACTTC. Variable domain in full (rest from reference TRBV9 and TRBJ2-7): DSGVTQTPKHLITATGQRVTLRCSPRSGDLSVYWYQQSLDQGLQFLIQYYNGEERAKGNILERFSAQQFPDLHSELNLSSLELGDSALYFCASSVEESSYEQYFGPGTRLTVT.

This clonotype was picked up a small number of times. The chain has TRBV30 and TRBJ2-5, with 12 nucleotides matching TRBD2. This CDR3 is 17 amino acids long. Germline V gives CDR1 GTSNPN, CDR2 SVGIG (reference sequence). After removal of 3 bases from V and 2 bases from J, the junction contained 10 bases not matched to a gene. CDR3 protein: CAWRKRLAGVSQETQYF. The CDR3 bases are TGTGCCTGGAGGAAAAGACTAGCGGGAGTAAGTCAAGAGACCCAGTACTTC.

Here the CDR3 reads CATSPRQGDTEAFF. The CDR3 DNA sequence: TGTGCCACCAGCCCGCGACAGGGAGACACTGAAGCTTTCTTT. This chain connects TRBV15 to TRBJ1-1, with 7 bases that match TRBD1. The CDR3 length is 14 residues. Germline V gene lookup returns CDR1 LNHNV and CDR2 YYDKDF (reference sequence). V lost 5 bases to trimming and J lost 3 bases; unmatched junction nucleotides: 6.

The V and J genes are TRBV11-3 and TRBJ2-2, with D possibly TRBD1 on 5 matching bases. Trimming cost V 3 bases and J 4 bases, with 12 bases left between them. This CDR3 has 15 residues. CDR1 SGHNT and CDR2 YENEEA come from the germline V gene. This chain's CDR3 is CASSFRSQGTGELFF. In nucleotides, the CDR3 is TGTGCCAGCAGCTTCCGGTCCCAGGGCACCGGGGAGCTGTTTTTT.

This clonotype was found a few times. V and J are TRBV27 and TRBJ2-7; TRBD2 is a possible D gene (6 bases). Germline V gives CDR1 MNHEY, CDR2 SMNVEV (reference sequence). The CDR3 has 14 amino acids. Trimming took 3 bases from V and 2 from J, leaving 11 bases between them. CDR3 nucleotide sequence: TGTGCCAGCAGTTTCGACGGGAGCACCTACGAGCAGTACTTC. Protein product: CASSFDGSTYEQYF.

The chain is built from TRBV10-3 and TRBJ2-1; a weak D match, TRBD2 (5 bases). Trimming pared 3 bases from V and 5 bases from J, leaving 8 bases between. Per the germline V gene, CDR1 is ENHRY and CDR2 is SYGVKD. This CDR3 spans 13 amino acids. CDR3 residues: CAISDGIHNEQFF. The CDR3 bases are TGTGCCATCAGTGACGGGATACACAATGAGCAGTTCTTC.